The clone carrying this T cell receptor beta chain has at least ten counts. Its antigen is as yet unknown. Study results and caveats: Greatest tumor Treg TCR overlap was with tumor naive CD4+ cells.

Constant-region reverse primers amplified full-length variable regions, followed by semi-nested Nested Universal Primer A PCR. TCRdb itself ran the 5' RACE reads through MiXCR, one entry per CDR3 protein. The sample yields about 7,800 distinct CDR3 sequences, 35% to 45% seen once. Memory CD4+ cells were defined as CD4+CD45RO+CD25-. Trimming cost V 3 bases and J 1 base; bases outside gene matches: 8. Looked up from germline, CDR1 is DFQATT and CDR2 is SNEGSKA (reference sequence). The length of the CDR3 is 15 residues. Source material: tumor-infiltrating memory CD4+ T cells sorted from the breast tumor. Subset: memory CD4+ T cells, CD4+CD45RO+CD25-. This receptor was obtained from a female donor with breast cancer. The chain is built from TRBV20-1 and TRBJ2-5, with TRBD1 matching 7 bases. In DNA, the CDR3 is TGCAGTGCTAGTTTGGGGGCAGGGGGCCAAGAGACCCAGTACTTC. This encodes CSASLGAGGQETQYF.